The 10 T cell receptor beta chains below were found in one sample sequenced in a study of blood T cells in healthy people across ages. Alongside a J-beta primer mix, a sample-barcoded 5' primer served in a second PCR lasting roughly 7 to 11 cycles. TCRdb analysed the 5' RACE reads with MiXCR anew, one entry per CDR3 protein. The sample shows roughly 790,000 distinct CDR3 sequences, around 40% of them seen only once. The sample was blood. These receptors were taken from a woman aged 55-70 years in good health.

In its sample, this clonotype was seen many times. The junction shows a germline mismatch at one end, possibly a read error. This chain uses TRBV27 with TRBJ1-2; 9 bases line up with TRBD1. This CDR3 comprises 14 residues. Germline V lookup: CDR1 MNHEY, CDR2 SMNVEV (reference sequence). The CDR3 sequence: CASSLQGANYGYTF. CDR3 nucleotides: TGCGCCAGCAGCTTACAGGGGGCAAACTATGGCTACACCTTC.

A few counts support this clonotype. The chain is built from TRBV29-1 and TRBJ2-5; D may correspond to TRBD1 or TRBD2 (5 bases each). CDR1 SQVTM and CDR2 ANQGSEA come from the germline V gene. Trimming cost V 7 bases and J 0 bases, with 15 bases left between them. CDR3 length equals 14 residues. The CDR3 loop is CSAEGRTYQETQYF. In DNA, the CDR3 is TGCAGCGCAGAGGGACGGACGTACCAAGAGACCCAGTACTTC.

A note on this clonotype: The germline gene is not matched at one end of the junction; a read error may be the cause. This sequence joins TRBV7-9 and TRBJ2-7, with 8 bases fitting TRBD1. The CDR3 has 15 residues. Germline loops: CDR1 SEHNR, CDR2 FQNEAQ (reference sequence). This chain's CDR3 is CAGSSGTGRSYEQYF. The CDR3 nucleotides are TGTGCCGGCAGCTCGGGGACAGGCAGATCCTACGAGCAGTACTTC.

This clonotype was counted a few times. This rearrangement joins TRBV24-1 to TRBJ2-1; D remains unclear. V was trimmed by 4 bases and J by 0 bases, leaving 6 bases between them. This CDR3 region has 14 residues. The germline gives CDR1 KGHDR, CDR2 SFDVKD. This chain's CDR3 is CATSEAGSYNEQFF. CDR3 bases: TGTGCCACCAGTGAGGCAGGCTCCTACAATGAGCAGTTCTTC.

This clonotype came up a few times. The V gene is TRBV6-6, the J gene TRBJ2-3, with D possibly being TRBD2 (6 bases). V lost 5 bases and J lost 2, with 14 bases in between. CDR3 length equals 15 residues. In germline, CDR1 is MNHNY, CDR2 SVGAGI (reference sequence). The CDR3 sequence is CASSLGGVTTDTQYF. CDR3 DNA: TGTGCCAGCAGTCTGGGGGGTGTAACCACAGATACGCAGTATTTT.

About this clonotype: The junction shows a germline mismatch at one end, possibly a read error. The J gene is TRBJ1-4, the V gene TRBV6-2 or TRBV6-3; D is ambiguous. Germline CDR1 reads MNHEY; CDR2 reads SVGEGT. The CDR3 sequence is 13 residues long. In DNA, the CDR3 is TGTGCCGGCAGTTACCCGAACGAGGAAAAACTGTTTTTT. It translates to CAGSYPNEEKLFF.

About this clonotype: A read error may explain this, as a much larger clone is one base away. The CDR3: CASGLPYSQETQYF. The CDR3 bases are TGTGCCAGCGGTTTACCTTACTCCCAAGAGACCCAGTACTTC. The rearrangement links TRBV12-3 or TRBV12-4 to TRBJ2-5; D gene unclear. CDR3 length equals 14 residues.

The chain carries TRBV27 and TRBJ1-2; a weak D match, TRBD1 (6 bases). The CDR3 sequence is 14 residues long. The V and J ends lost 5 bases and 7 bases respectively, with 17 bases between them. CDR1 is MNHEY, CDR2 SMNVEV, per germline (reference sequence). CDR3 bases: TGTGCCAGCAGTCCGGCCGGGACAACTGGTGGCTACACCTTC. It encodes CASSPAGTTGGYTF.

J is TRBJ2-5 and V is TRBV4-1, with 7 nucleotides matching TRBD2. CDR3 length: 16 amino acids. The germline V gene encodes CDR1 MGHRA and CDR2 YSYEKL. V lost 8 bases and J lost 0; bases outside the gene matches: 12. The CDR3 bases are TGCGCCAGCGGCAGAGGGTGGGGGGGGTACCAAGAGACCCAGTACTTC. Translating it yields CASGRGWGGYQETQYF.

This clonotype was detected a few times. Compared with germline, one end of the junction differs, possibly owing to a read error. V and J are TRBV20-1 and TRBJ2-7; maybe TRBD2 (5 bases). Germline V gene data show CDR1 as DFQATT and CDR2 as SNEGSKA (reference sequence). This CDR3 has 13 residues. The CDR3 region is CSAPQADSCEQYF. Here the CDR3 DNA reads TGCAGTGCTCCACAAGCGGACTCCTGCGAGCAGTACTTC.